The rows below give T cell receptor beta chains drawn from one sample of a study of T cells after yellow fever vaccination. Via MiXCR, TCRdb re-called the 5' RACE reads, giving one row per CDR3 protein. Of about 340,000 distinct CDR3 sequences listed, approximately 13% are singletons. Sequenced here: CD4+ T cells sorted from PBMCs, sampled 15 days after the yellow fever booster vaccination. The receptor set was obtained from a man between 18 and 35 years old who received the YFV17D yellow fever vaccine. Each CDR3 is given with its conserved first and last residue. The order of the fields is V gene, J gene, D gene, clone size, CDR3 protein, CDR3 DNA. A D gene is named only where the DNA matches it firmly. Clone size is not always given. Where it is, it says once, few, many or a class for expanded clones.

TRBV7-2	TRBJ2-5	-	-	CASSYTGTPPQETQYF	TGTGCCAGCAGCTACACAGGGACCCCCCCCCAAGAGACCCAGTACTTC
TRBV20-1	TRBJ2-4	TRBD2	few	CSATLPGLAGGLSF	TGCAGTGCTACCCTCCCGGGGCTAGCGGGGGGCCTCTCCTTC
TRBV9	TRBJ2-3	-	-	CASSVSGEDTQYF	TGTGCCAGCTCCGTTAGCGGTGAAGATACGCAGTATTTT
TRBV28	TRBJ2-2	-	few	CASRTTGRAPGELFF	TGTGCCAGCAGAACGACAGGGAGGGCCCCCGGGGAGCTGTTTTTT
TRBV6-6	TRBJ1-1	TRBD1	few	CASSYWDSLNTEAFF	TGTGCCAGCAGTTACTGGGACAGTCTGAACACTGAAGCTTTCTTT
TRBV30	TRBJ2-1	-	few	CAWERGGPYNEQFF	TGTGCCTGGGAGAGGGGGGGGCCTTACAATGAGCAGTTCTTC
TRBV12-3/TRBV12-4	TRBJ2-2	-	few	CASRRPGSTNTGELFF	TGTGCCAGCAGACGCCCCGGATCCACGAACACCGGGGAGCTGTTTTTT
TRBV4-2	TRBJ2-7	TRBD1	-	CASSQDGTGSYEQYF	TGTGCCAGCAGCCAAGATGGGACAGGCTCCTACGAGCAGTACTTC
TRBV6-2/TRBV6-3	TRBJ2-7	-	many	CASASHGPRYEQYF	TGTGCCAGCGCTTCCCACGGGCCACGCTACGAGCAGTACTTC
TRBV3-1	TRBJ1-2	-	few	CASSQAPSQLNGYTF	TGTGCCAGCAGCCAAGCCCCCAGCCAATTAAATGGCTACACCTTC
TRBV6-5	TRBJ1-6	-	few	CASSYYGGLYNSPLHF	TGTGCCAGCAGTTACTACGGGGGGTTATATAATTCACCCCTCCACTTT
TRBV27	TRBJ2-6	-	-	CASSLQHSSGANVLTF	TGTGCCAGCAGTTTACAACACAGCTCTGGGGCCAACGTCCTGACTTTC
TRBV7-2	TRBJ2-6	-	-	CASSRTVYSGANVLTF	TGTGCCAGCAGTCGGACAGTTTACTCTGGGGCCAACGTCCTGACTTTC
TRBV20-1	TRBJ2-1	TRBD2	few	CSAAGTSDGDEQFF	TGCAGTGCTGCCGGGACTAGCGATGGGGATGAGCAGTTCTTC
TRBV3-1	TRBJ2-1	-	-	CASSFRGWQFF	TGTGCCAGCAGCTTCCGGGGGTGGCAGTTCTTC
TRBV18	TRBJ1-2	TRBD1	many	CASSPGQGEYGYTF	TGTGCCAGCTCACCAGGACAGGGCGAGTATGGCTACACCTTC
TRBV9	TRBJ1-6	-	few	CASRGGVGSPLHF	TGTGCCAGCAGGGGAGGGGTAGGTTCACCCCTCCACTTT
TRBV4-2	TRBJ1-6	TRBD1	few	CASSQDQDRGDYNSPLHF	TGTGCCAGCAGCCAAGATCAGGACAGGGGAGATTATAATTCACCCCTCCACTTT
TRBV10-2	TRBJ2-3	-	many	CASSESRGYADTQYF	TGCGCCAGCAGTGAGAGTAGGGGGTACGCAGATACGCAGTATTTT
TRBV6-1	TRBJ2-5	-	few	CASSEGVVEGETQYF	TGTGCCAGCAGTGAAGGGGTCGTGGAGGGTGAGACCCAGTACTTC
TRBV4-3	TRBJ1-6	-	few	CASSQGGSSPLHF	TGCGCCAGCAGCCAAGGTGGAAGTTCACCCCTCCACTTT
TRBV20-1	TRBJ2-1	-	-	CSAYYNEQFF	TGCAGTGCCTACTACAATGAGCAGTTCTTC
TRBV30	TRBJ2-6	-	few	CAQTARGSGANVLTF	TGTGCCCAGACCGCCAGGGGCTCTGGGGCCAACGTCCTGACTTTC
TRBV4-1	TRBJ2-5	TRBD2	-	CASSRESGLAGGETQYF	TGCGCCAGCAGCCGAGAATCTGGACTAGCGGGGGGAGAGACCCAGTACTTC
TRBV7-9	TRBJ2-1	TRBD2	once	CASSRSRGGAVNERFF	TGTGCCAGCAGCCGCAGCCGCGGGGGGGCGGTAAATGAGCGGTTCTTC
TRBV15	TRBJ2-7	-	few	CATSKRGTPYEQYF	TGTGCCACCAGCAAACGGGGTACCCCCTACGAGCAGTACTTC
TRBV18	TRBJ2-3	-	few	CASSPRGRGADTQYF	TGTGCCAGCTCACCTAGAGGGCGCGGGGCAGATACGCAGTATTTT
TRBV7-3	TRBJ2-3	TRBD2	many	CASSFGLATDTQYF	TGTGCCAGCAGCTTCGGACTAGCGACAGATACGCAGTATTTT
TRBV18	TRBJ1-1	-	few	CASSPQGLANTEAFF	TGTGCCAGCTCACCCCAGGGACTGGCGAACACTGAAGCTTTCTTT
TRBV6-5	TRBJ2-1	-	-	CASRLVNEQFF	TGTGCCAGCAGGCTAGTGAATGAGCAGTTCTTC
TRBV7-2	TRBJ1-1	-	-	CASGGFMNTEAFF	TGTGCCAGCGGGGGTTTCATGAACACTGAAGCTTTCTTT
TRBV2	TRBJ2-3	TRBD2	-	CASSDALAGGTDTQYF	TGTGCCAGCAGTGACGCACTAGCGGGGGGCACAGATACGCAGTATTTT
TRBV3-1	TRBJ2-1	-	-	CASSPRISRPYNEQFF	TGTGCCAGCAGCCCTAGGATCTCTCGTCCCTACAATGAGCAGTTCTTC
TRBV7-3	TRBJ2-2	TRBD1	few	CASSLTGTANTGELFF	TGTGCCAGCAGCTTAACAGGGACAGCGAACACCGGGGAGCTGTTTTTT
TRBV4-3	TRBJ1-5	-	many	CASSQDGNQPQHF	TGCGCCAGCAGCCAGGACGGCAATCAGCCCCAGCATTTT
TRBV5-6	TRBJ2-5	TRBD1	-	CASSATFDRVEETQYF	TGTGCCAGCAGCGCAACCTTCGACAGGGTGGAGGAGACCCAGTACTTC
TRBV6-1	TRBJ1-2	-	few	CASSLYRVNYGYTF	TGTGCCAGCAGTCTGTACAGGGTCAACTATGGCTACACCTTC
TRBV6-5	TRBJ1-5	-	-	CASSYAGSNQPQHF	TGTGCCAGCAGTTACGCGGGTAGCAATCAGCCCCAGCATTTT
TRBV5-1	TRBJ1-5	-	-	CASSLAGQGGQPQHF	TGCGCCAGCAGCTTGGCCGGGCAGGGAGGTCAGCCCCAGCATTTT
TRBV4-3	TRBJ1-1	TRBD1	many	CASSQADREGTEAFF	TGCGCCAGCAGCCAAGCCGACAGGGAGGGGACTGAAGCTTTCTTT
TRBV7-9	TRBJ1-6	-	many	CASSFDGRSPLHF	TGTGCCAGCAGCTTTGATGGGCGCTCACCCCTCCACTTT
TRBV7-2	TRBJ2-3	TRBD1	few	CASSLQGAIGTDTQYF	TGTGCCAGCAGCTTACAGGGGGCCATCGGCACAGATACGCAGTATTTT
TRBV4-2	TRBJ2-1	TRBD2	few	CASSSRGASGDNEQFF	TGTGCCAGCAGCTCCCGTGGGGCTAGCGGGGACAATGAGCAGTTCTTC
TRBV6-1	TRBJ2-2	-	few	CAARARTGTWNTGELFF	TGTGCCGCCCGGGCGAGGACCGGGACTTGGAACACCGGGGAGCTGTTTTTT
TRBV3-1	TRBJ2-3	-	few	CASSAGITDPDTQYF	TGTGCCAGCAGCGCCGGCATTACGGACCCAGATACGCAGTATTTT
TRBV20-1	TRBJ1-2	-	few	CSARDRSIGDYGYTF	TGCAGTGCTAGAGATCGGTCCATCGGGGACTATGGCTACACCTTC
TRBV5-4	TRBJ2-1	TRBD1	many	CASSLPLGQGLSEQFF	TGTGCCAGCAGCTTGCCTTTGGGACAGGGGCTAAGTGAGCAGTTCTTC
TRBV7-3	TRBJ1-1	-	-	CASSSTYNTEAFF	TGTGCCAGCAGCTCTACCTATAACACTGAAGCTTTCTTT
TRBV18	TRBJ2-5	-	-	CASSPPSIQETQYF	TGTGCCAGCTCACCACCATCCATCCAAGAGACCCAGTACTTC
TRBV20-1	TRBJ1-2	TRBD1	many	CSARVTGGGYGYTF	TGCAGTGCTAGAGTTACAGGGGGCGGCTATGGCTACACCTTC
TRBV5-1	TRBJ1-3	-	-	CASSMYGTHVGDTIYF	TGCGCCAGCAGCATGTATGGGACGCACGTTGGAGACACCATATATTTT
TRBV6-2/TRBV6-3	TRBJ2-5	TRBD1	-	CASSFGQVETQYF	TGTGCCAGCAGTTTCGGACAGGTAGAGACCCAGTACTTC
TRBV7-2	TRBJ2-3	TRBD2	-	CASSWLAATDTQYF	TGTGCCAGCAGCTGGCTAGCGGCCACAGATACGCAGTATTTT
TRBV5-1	TRBJ1-1	TRBD1	-	CASSPGQGVANEAFF	TGCGCCAGCAGCCCGGGACAGGGCGTTGCCAATGAAGCTTTCTTT
TRBV7-2	TRBJ2-1	TRBD2	few	CASSQLSGSSSYNEQFF	TGTGCCAGCAGCCAGCTTAGCGGGAGCAGCTCCTACAATGAGCAGTTCTTC
TRBV24-1	TRBJ2-3	-	-	CDTSDLPGITQYF	TGTGACACCAGTGATTTGCCAGGCATTACGCAGTATTTT
TRBV5-1	TRBJ2-2	-	few	CASSFGRGNTGELFF	TGCGCCAGCAGCTTCGGCAGGGGGAACACCGGGGAGCTGTTTTTT
TRBV29-1	TRBJ1-1	-	many	CSVESVNTEAFF	TGCAGCGTTGAATCCGTGAACACTGAAGCTTTCTTT
TRBV20-1	TRBJ2-7	TRBD1	few	CSATDRESYEQYF	TGCAGTGCTACGGACAGGGAATCCTACGAGCAGTACTTC
TRBV5-6	TRBJ2-7	-	few	CASRLLRDSYEQYF	TGTGCCAGCAGGCTTCTTCGAGACTCCTACGAGCAGTACTTC